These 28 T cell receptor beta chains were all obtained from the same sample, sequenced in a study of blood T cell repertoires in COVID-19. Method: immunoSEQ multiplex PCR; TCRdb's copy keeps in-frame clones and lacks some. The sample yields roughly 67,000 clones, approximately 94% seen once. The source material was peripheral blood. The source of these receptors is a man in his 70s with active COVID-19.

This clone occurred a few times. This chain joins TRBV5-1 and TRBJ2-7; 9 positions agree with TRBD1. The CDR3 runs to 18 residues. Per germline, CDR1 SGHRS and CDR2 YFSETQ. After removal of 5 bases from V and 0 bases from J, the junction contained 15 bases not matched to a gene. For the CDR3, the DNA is TGCGCCAGCAGGGTCCTGGGGAGGGACAGGGCGACCTCCTACGAGCAGTACGTC. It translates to CASRVLGRDRATSYEQYV.

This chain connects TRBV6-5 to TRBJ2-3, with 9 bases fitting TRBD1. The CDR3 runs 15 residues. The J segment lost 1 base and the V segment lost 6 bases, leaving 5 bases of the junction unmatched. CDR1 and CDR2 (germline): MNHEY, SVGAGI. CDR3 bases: TGTGCCAGCAGGCAACAGGGGGCCCGCACAGATACGCAGTATTTT. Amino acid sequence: CASRQQGARTDTQYF.

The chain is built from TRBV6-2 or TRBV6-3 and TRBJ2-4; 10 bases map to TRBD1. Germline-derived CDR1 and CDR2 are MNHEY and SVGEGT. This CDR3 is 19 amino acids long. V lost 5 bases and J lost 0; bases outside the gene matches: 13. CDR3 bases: TGTGCCAGCAGTACACCCGGGACAGGGGATCTACTAGCCAAAAACATTCAGTACTTC. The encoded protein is CASSTPGTGDLLAKNIQYF.

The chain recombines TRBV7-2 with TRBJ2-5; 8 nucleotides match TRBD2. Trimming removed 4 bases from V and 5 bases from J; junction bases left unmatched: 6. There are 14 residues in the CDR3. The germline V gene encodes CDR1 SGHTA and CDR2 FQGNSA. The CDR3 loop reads CASSSRTSRETQYF. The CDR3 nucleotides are TGTGCCAGCAGCTCCCGGACTAGCCGGGAGACCCAGTACTTC.

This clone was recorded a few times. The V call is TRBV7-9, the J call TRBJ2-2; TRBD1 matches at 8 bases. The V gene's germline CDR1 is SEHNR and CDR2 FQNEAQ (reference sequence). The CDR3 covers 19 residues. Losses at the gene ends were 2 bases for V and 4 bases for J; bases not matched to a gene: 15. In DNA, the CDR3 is TGTGCCAGCAGCTTATCAACAATCTATACAACAGGGGGCACCGGGGAGCTGTTTTTT. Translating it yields CASSLSTIYTTGGTGELFF.

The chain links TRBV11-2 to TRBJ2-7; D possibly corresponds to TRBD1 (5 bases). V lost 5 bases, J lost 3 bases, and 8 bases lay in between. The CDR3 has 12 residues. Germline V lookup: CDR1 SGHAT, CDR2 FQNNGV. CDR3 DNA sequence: TGTGCCAGCAGCGACCAGGGCTACGAGCAGTACTTC. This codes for CASSDQGYEQYF. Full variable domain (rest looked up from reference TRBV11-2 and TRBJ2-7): EAGVAQSPRYKIIEKRQSVAFWCNPISGHATLYWYQQILGQGPKLLIQFQNNGVVDDSQLPKDRFSAERLKGVDSTLKIQPAKLEDSAVYLCASSDQGYEQYFGPGTRLTVT.

CDR3 protein: CASSFRTGANYGYTF. DNA for the CDR3: TGCGCCAGCAGCTTTCGGACCGGGGCTAACTATGGCTACACCTTC. The chain combines TRBV5-1 with TRBJ1-2; D unresolved. CDR1 is SGHRS and CDR2 is YFSETQ in the germline V gene. The CDR3 has 15 amino acids. V was shortened by 2 bases and J by 0 bases, with 11 bases between the two germline ends.

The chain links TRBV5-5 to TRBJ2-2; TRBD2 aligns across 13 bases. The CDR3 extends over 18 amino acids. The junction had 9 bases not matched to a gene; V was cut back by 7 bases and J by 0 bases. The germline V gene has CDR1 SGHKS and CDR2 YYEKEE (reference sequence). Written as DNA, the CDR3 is TGTGCCAGCTTCCCGGGACTAGCGGGGAGTCCGAACACCGGGGAGCTGTTTTTT. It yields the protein CASFPGLAGSPNTGELFF.

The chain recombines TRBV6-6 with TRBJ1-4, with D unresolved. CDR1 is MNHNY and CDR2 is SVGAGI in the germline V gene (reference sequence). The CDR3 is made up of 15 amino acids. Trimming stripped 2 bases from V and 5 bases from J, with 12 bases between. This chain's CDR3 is CASSYVGNGNEKLFF. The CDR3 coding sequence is TGTGCCAGCAGTTACGTTGGAAACGGGAATGAAAAACTGTTTTTT.

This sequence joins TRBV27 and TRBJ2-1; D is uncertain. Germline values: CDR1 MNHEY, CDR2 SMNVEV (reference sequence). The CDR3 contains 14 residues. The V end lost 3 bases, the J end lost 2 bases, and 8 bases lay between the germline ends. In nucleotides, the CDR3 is TGTGCCAGCAGTTTGGGTGGGCCCTACAATGAGCAGTTCTTC. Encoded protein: CASSLGGPYNEQFF.

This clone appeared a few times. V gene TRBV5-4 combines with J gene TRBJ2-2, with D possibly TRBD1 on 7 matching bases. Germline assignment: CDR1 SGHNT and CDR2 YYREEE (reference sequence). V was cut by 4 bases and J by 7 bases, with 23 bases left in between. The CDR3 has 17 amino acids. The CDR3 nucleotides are TGTGCCAGCAGCCCCTGGACAGGAGGGAATTTGGGCGGGGAGCTGTTTTTT. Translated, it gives CASSPWTGGNLGGELFF. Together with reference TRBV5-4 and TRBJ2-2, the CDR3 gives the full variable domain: ETGVTQSPTHLIKTRGQQVTLRCSSQSGHNTVSWYQQALGQGPQFIFQYYREEENGRGNFPPRFSGLQFPNYSSELNVNALELDDSALYLCASSPWTGGNLGGELFFGEGSRLTVL.

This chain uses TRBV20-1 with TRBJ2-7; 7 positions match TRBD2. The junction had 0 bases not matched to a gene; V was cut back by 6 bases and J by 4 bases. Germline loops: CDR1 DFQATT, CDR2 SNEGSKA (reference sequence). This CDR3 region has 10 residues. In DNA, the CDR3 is TGCAGTGCAGCGGGGTACGAGCAGTACTTC. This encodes CSAAGYEQYF.

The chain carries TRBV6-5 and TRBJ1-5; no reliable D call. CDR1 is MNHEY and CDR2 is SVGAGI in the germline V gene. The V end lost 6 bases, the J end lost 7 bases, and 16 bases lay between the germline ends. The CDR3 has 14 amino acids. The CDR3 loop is CASSHTWADQPQHF. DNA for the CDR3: TGTGCCAGCAGCCACACATGGGCCGACCAGCCCCAGCATTTT.

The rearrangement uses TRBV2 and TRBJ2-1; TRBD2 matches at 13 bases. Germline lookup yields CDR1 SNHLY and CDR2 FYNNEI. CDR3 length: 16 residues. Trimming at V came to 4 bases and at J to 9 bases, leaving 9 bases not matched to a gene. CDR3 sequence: CASSGLAGGPLGEQFF. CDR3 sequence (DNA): TGTGCCAGCAGTGGACTAGCGGGGGGTCCCTTGGGTGAGCAGTTCTTC. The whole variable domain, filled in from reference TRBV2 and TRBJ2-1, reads EPEVTQTPSHQVTQMGQEVILRCVPISNHLYFYWYRQILGQKVEFLVSFYNNEISEKSEIFDDQFSVERPDGSNFTLKIRSTKLEDSAMYFCASSGLAGGPLGEQFFGPGTRLTVL.

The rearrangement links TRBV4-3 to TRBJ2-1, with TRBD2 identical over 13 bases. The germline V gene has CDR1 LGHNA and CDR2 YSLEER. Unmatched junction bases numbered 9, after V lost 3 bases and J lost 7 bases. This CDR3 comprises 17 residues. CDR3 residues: CASSHTPLAGGPNEQFF. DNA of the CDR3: TGCGCCAGCAGCCACACCCCACTAGCGGGGGGGCCGAATGAGCAGTTCTTC.

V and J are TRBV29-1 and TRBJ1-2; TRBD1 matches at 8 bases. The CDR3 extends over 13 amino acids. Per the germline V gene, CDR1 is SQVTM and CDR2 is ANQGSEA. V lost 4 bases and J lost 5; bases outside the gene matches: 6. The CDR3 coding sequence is TGCAGCGTTGGGACAGGGTCAGGGTATGGCTACACCTTC. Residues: CSVGTGSGYGYTF.

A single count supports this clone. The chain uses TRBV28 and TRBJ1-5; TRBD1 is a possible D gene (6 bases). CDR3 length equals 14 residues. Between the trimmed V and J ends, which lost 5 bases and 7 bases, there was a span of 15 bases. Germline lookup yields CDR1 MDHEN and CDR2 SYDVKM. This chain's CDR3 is CASSPHDRFQPQHF. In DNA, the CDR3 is TGTGCCAGCAGTCCACACGACAGGTTCCAGCCCCAGCATTTT.

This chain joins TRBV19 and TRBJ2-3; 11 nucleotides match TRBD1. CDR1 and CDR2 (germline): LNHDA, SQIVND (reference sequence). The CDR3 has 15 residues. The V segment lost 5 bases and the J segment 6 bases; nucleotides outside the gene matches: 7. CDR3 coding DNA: TGTGCCAGTAGTCCACGGACAGGGGGCGTGGATACGCAGTATTTT. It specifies CASSPRTGGVDTQYF.

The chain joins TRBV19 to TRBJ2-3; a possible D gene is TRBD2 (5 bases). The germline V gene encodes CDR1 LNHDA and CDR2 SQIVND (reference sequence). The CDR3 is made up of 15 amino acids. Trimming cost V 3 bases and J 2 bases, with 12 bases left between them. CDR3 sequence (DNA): TGTGCCAGTAGTATGTATGGAGGTACCACAGATACGCAGTATTTT. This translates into CASSMYGGTTDTQYF.

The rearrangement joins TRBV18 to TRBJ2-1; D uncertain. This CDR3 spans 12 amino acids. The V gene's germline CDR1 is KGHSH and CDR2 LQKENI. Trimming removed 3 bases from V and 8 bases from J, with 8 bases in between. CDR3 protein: CASSPLSDEQFF. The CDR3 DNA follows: TGTGCCAGCTCACCGCTGTCGGATGAGCAGTTCTTC.

Here the CDR3 DNA reads TGTGCCAGCAGTTACGTCGCAGATACGCAGTATTTT. The encoded protein is CASSYVADTQYF. This rearrangement joins TRBV6-2 or TRBV6-3 to TRBJ2-3; D gene unclear. This CDR3 contains 12 residues. Trimming removed 2 bases from V and 4 bases from J, with 4 bases in between. CDR1 MNHEY and CDR2 SVGEGT come from the germline V gene.

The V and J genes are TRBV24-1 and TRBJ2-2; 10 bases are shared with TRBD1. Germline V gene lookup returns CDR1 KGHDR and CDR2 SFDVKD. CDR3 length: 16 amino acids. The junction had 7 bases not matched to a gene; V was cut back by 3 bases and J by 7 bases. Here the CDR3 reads CATSDAGTGVLGELFF. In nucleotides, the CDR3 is TGTGCCACCAGTGATGCCGGGACAGGGGTTCTCGGGGAGCTGTTTTTT.

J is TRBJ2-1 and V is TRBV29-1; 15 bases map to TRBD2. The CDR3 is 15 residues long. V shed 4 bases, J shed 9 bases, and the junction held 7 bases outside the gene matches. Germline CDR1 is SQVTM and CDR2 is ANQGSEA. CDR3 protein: CSVGTSGGALIEQFF. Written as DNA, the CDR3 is TGCAGCGTTGGGACTAGCGGGGGGGCTTTAATTGAGCAGTTCTTC.

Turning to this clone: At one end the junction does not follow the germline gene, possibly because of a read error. CDR3 nucleotide sequence: TGCGCCAGCAGCCAACCGGGACAGGGGACGAATACCGGGGAGCTGTTTTTT. Protein product: CASSQPGQGTNTGELFF. The chain joins TRBV5-1 to TRBJ2-2; 10 bases fit TRBD1. Germline V gives CDR1 SGHRS, CDR2 YFSETQ. The CDR3 consists of 17 residues.

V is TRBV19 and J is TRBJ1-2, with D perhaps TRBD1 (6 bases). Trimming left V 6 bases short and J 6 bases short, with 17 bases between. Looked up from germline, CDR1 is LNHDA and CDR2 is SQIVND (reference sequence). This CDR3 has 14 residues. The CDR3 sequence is CASSANLQGHGYTF. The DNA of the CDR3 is TGTGCCAGTAGCGCTAACCTCCAGGGGCATGGCTACACCTTC.

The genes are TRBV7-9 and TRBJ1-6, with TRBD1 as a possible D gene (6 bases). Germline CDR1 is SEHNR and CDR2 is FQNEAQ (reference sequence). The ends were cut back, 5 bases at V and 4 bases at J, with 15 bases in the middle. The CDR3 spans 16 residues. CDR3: CASSPSGGSYNSPLHF. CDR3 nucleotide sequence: TGTGCCAGCAGCCCCAGCGGGGGCTCTTATAATTCACCCCTCCACTTT.

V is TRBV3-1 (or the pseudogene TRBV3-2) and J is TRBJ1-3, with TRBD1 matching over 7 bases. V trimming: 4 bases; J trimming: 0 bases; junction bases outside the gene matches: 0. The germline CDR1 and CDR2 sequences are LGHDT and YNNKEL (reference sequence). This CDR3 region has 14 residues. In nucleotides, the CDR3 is TGTGCCAGCAGCCGGACAGGCTCTGGAAACACCATATATTTT. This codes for CASSRTGSGNTIYF.

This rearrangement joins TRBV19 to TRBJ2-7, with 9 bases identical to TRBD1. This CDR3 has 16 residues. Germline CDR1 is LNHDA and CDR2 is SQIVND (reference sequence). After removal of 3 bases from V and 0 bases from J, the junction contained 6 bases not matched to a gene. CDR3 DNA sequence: TGTGCCAGTAGTATCGCCGGACAGGGGACCTCCTACGAGCAGTACTTC. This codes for CASSIAGQGTSYEQYF.